One and the same sample provided the 20 T cell receptor beta chains below, sequenced in a study of T-cell reconstitution after alpha-beta-depleted transplantation in children. Construction of the TCRbeta library involved unique molecular identifiers. TCRdb used MiXCR to reprocess the PCR reads, holding one entry per CDR3 protein. The data show about 590,000 distinct CDR3 sequences, with 13% seen just once and about 2% held by the top ten. The sequenced sample was PBMCs, mostly from graft donor cells, obtained 360 days after TCRalphabeta/CD19-depleted stem cell transplant. Receptors originate from a male patient younger than 18 who had a stem cell transplant for acute myeloid leukemia, so the T cells may come from the graft donor.

The V and J genes are TRBV29-1 and TRBJ1-2; D may be TRBD1 (5 bases). This CDR3 comprises 14 residues. CDR1 is SQVTM, CDR2 ANQGSEA, per germline. Trimming stripped 7 bases from V and 3 bases from J, with 18 bases between. Written as DNA, the CDR3 is TGCAGCGCCGGGGCCAAGTTAACCTACTATGGCTACACCTTC. Its translation is CSAGAKLTYYGYTF.

The chain employs TRBV4-2 and TRBJ1-1; no clear D gene. Germline CDR1 is LGHNA and CDR2 is YNFKEQ. V shed 1 base and J shed 2 bases, with 11 bases lying between them. The CDR3 sequence is 15 residues long. CDR3 amino acids: CASSQVMDFNTEAFF. The CDR3 nucleotides are TGTGCCAGCAGCCAAGTAATGGATTTTAACACTGAAGCTTTCTTT.

The sample holds a few counts of this clonotype. The rearrangement links TRBV28 to TRBJ2-5; D might be TRBD1 (6 bases). Germline V gives CDR1 MDHEN, CDR2 SYDVKM. There are 15 residues in the CDR3. Trimming removed 4 bases from V and 1 base from J, with 13 bases in between. The CDR3 DNA is TGTGCCAGCAGTTCCTACAGGGTGCTCCAAGAGACCCAGTACTTC. This gives the protein CASSSYRVLQETQYF.

This clonotype was seen more than once but under ten times. The chain recombines TRBV29-1 with TRBJ2-3; TRBD2 agrees at 15 bases. This CDR3 has 15 residues. The V gene's germline CDR1 is SQVTM and CDR2 ANQGSEA. Trimming took 7 bases from V and 6 from J; bases not matched to a gene: 8. DNA for the CDR3: TGCAGCGGTGGACTAGCGGGAGGGTTACTGGATACGCAGTATTTT. It specifies CSGGLAGGLLDTQYF.

This clonotype occurred a few times. V usage is TRBV28 and J usage is TRBJ2-3; maybe TRBD1 (6 bases). The germline V gene has CDR1 MDHEN and CDR2 SYDVKM. Trimming removed 2 bases from V and 5 bases from J, with 20 bases in between. The CDR3 runs to 17 residues. CDR3 sequence: CASSLLNIGGVIDTQYF. DNA of the CDR3: TGTGCCAGCAGTTTACTAAATATAGGGGGAGTAATAGATACGCAGTATTTT.

The rearrangement links TRBV7-2 to TRBJ2-5, with a possible D match to TRBD1 (6 bases). Germline loops: CDR1 SGHTA, CDR2 FQGNSA. With 6 bases removed from V and 7 bases from J, the gap between germline ends came to 18 bases. The CDR3 spans 14 residues. CDR3 amino acids: CASRTDGTLGTQYF. The CDR3 region has the DNA TGTGCCAGCAGAACGGACGGGACACTGGGGACCCAGTACTTC.

Many counts were recorded for this clonotype. The rearrangement joins TRBV6-2 or TRBV6-3 to TRBJ2-3; 13 positions match TRBD2. V lost 9 bases and J lost 3; bases outside the gene matches: 9. Looked up from germline, CDR1 is MNHEY and CDR2 is SVGEGT. The CDR3 runs to 16 residues. For the CDR3, the DNA is TGTGCCAGAACTAGCGGGAGGGCCTTTTTTACAGATACGCAGTATTTT. Protein product: CARTSGRAFFTDTQYF.

This chain links TRBV7-9 with TRBJ2-4, with 9 bases lining up with TRBD1. Per the germline V gene, CDR1 is SEHNR and CDR2 is FQNEAQ (reference sequence). J lost 3 bases, V lost 0 bases, and 6 bases had no gene match. The length of the CDR3 is 17 residues. CDR3 coding DNA: TGTGCCAGCAGCTTAGCCCGGACAGGGGAAGGCAAAAACATTCAGTACTTC. This sequence encodes CASSLARTGEGKNIQYF.

The CDR3, as DNA: TGCGCCAGCAGCCAAGATGACAGGGGGCCGGTCGCCTCTGGGGCCAACGTCCTGACTTTC. This codes for CASSQDDRGPVASGANVLTF. J is TRBJ2-6 and V is TRBV4-3, with 10 bases matching TRBD1. The CDR3 covers 20 residues. V shed 0 bases, J shed 0 bases, and the junction held 8 bases outside the gene matches. Germline V gene sequence: CDR1 LGHNA, CDR2 YSLEER.

There are a few counts of this clonotype. This rearrangement joins TRBV10-3 to TRBJ2-7; D is unresolved. The CDR3 runs 14 residues. Trimming stripped 0 bases from V and 1 base from J, with 7 bases between. Germline CDR1 and CDR2: ENHRY and SYGVKD. The CDR3 region has the DNA TGTGCCATCAGTGAGTCTCTGGGATCCTACGAGCAGTACTTC. As protein: CAISESLGSYEQYF.

This chain connects TRBV7-9 to TRBJ2-5, with unresolved D. The CDR3 loop spans 14 amino acids. Trimming cost V 2 bases and J 0 bases, with 7 bases left between them. Germline V gene sequence: CDR1 SEHNR, CDR2 FQNEAQ (reference sequence). CDR3 DNA sequence: TGTGCCAGCAGCTTATCAGAGTACCAAGAGACCCAGTACTTC. This encodes CASSLSEYQETQYF.

The CDR3 sequence: CSAARGRGDTQYF. Here the CDR3 DNA reads TGCAGCGCCGCCAGGGGGCGGGGAGATACGCAGTATTTT. The chain uses TRBV29-1 and TRBJ2-3; 8 nucleotides align to TRBD1. V was clipped by 7 bases and J by 5 bases; unmatched bases: 8. In germline, CDR1 is SQVTM, CDR2 ANQGSEA. The CDR3 is 13 residues long.

The gene calls are TRBV12-3 or TRBV12-4 and TRBJ2-1; 11 positions match TRBD2. This CDR3 has 16 residues. Trimming at V came to 6 bases and at J to 6 bases, leaving 10 bases not matched to a gene. DNA for the CDR3: TGTGCCAGCAGCTACCCCGGACTAGCGGGCCGCAATGAGCAGTTCTTC. Residues: CASSYPGLAGRNEQFF.

This clonotype was observed a few times. The chain is built from TRBV20-1 and TRBJ2-7; TRBD2 aligns across 11 bases. The junction had 4 bases not matched to a gene; V was cut back by 6 bases and J by 3 bases. This CDR3 contains 13 residues. Germline CDR1 is DFQATT and CDR2 is SNEGSKA (reference sequence). The DNA of the CDR3 is TGCAGTGCACCTACTAGCGGGAGCTACGAGCAGTACTTC. Protein product: CSAPTSGSYEQYF.

The rearrangement joins TRBV6-2 or TRBV6-3 to TRBJ2-7; D is uncertain. Deletions cut 5 bases from V and 0 bases from J, with 5 bases between. This CDR3 comprises 12 residues. CDR1 and CDR2 from the germline V gene are MNHEY and SVGEGT. This CDR3 is CASSKVSYEQYF. The CDR3 coding sequence is TGTGCCAGCAGTAAGGTCTCCTACGAGCAGTACTTC.

The table lists this clonotype with a few counts. The rearrangement links TRBV28 to TRBJ1-6, with D unresolved. The CDR3 contains 15 residues. V gave up 8 bases and J gave up 0 bases, with 11 bases separating them. Germline lookup yields CDR1 MDHEN and CDR2 SYDVKM. The CDR3 spells CASLPGSSYNSPLHF. The CDR3 coding sequence is TGTGCCAGCCTGCCGGGGAGCTCCTATAATTCACCCCTCCACTTT.

This clonotype appeared many times. The chain is built from TRBV20-1 and TRBJ2-3; D is uncertain. CDR1 DFQATT and CDR2 SNEGSKA come from the germline V gene (reference sequence). Trimming cost V 3 bases and J 0 bases, with 4 bases left between them. The length of the CDR3 is 12 residues. The CDR3 region has the DNA TGCAGTGCTAGTCCGAGCACAGATACGCAGTATTTT. Translated: CSASPSTDTQYF.

This clonotype was seen a few times. The V and J genes are TRBV18 and TRBJ2-1; D might be TRBD2 (5 bases). The CDR3 totals 16 residues. V was shortened by 0 bases and J by 7 bases, with 16 bases between the two germline ends. Germline CDR1 is KGHSH and CDR2 is LQKENI. The CDR3 nucleotides are TGTGCCAGCTCACCACCTCCTAGGGAGAGGAAGAATGAGCAGTTCTTC. It codes for CASSPPPRERKNEQFF. The full variable domain, rest sourced from reference TRBV18 and TRBJ2-1, is NAGVMQNPRHLVRRRGQEARLRCSPMKGHSHVYWYRQLPEEGLKFMVYLQKENIIDESGMPKERFSAEFPKEGPSILRIQQVVRGDSAAYFCASSPPPRERKNEQFFGPGTRLTVL.

The V call is TRBV28, the J call TRBJ1-5; weak D call: TRBD1 (6 bases). The CDR3 totals 14 residues. Trimming stripped 7 bases from V and 6 bases from J, with 16 bases between. Germline V gene sequence: CDR1 MDHEN, CDR2 SYDVKM. CDR3 amino acids: CASIGRGLTQPQHF. The CDR3 coding sequence is TGTGCCAGCATAGGCAGGGGCTTAACTCAGCCCCAGCATTTT. Combining the CDR3 with reference TRBV28 and TRBJ1-5 gives the whole variable domain DVKVTQSSRYLVKRTGEKVFLECVQDMDHENMFWYRQDPGLGLRLIYFSYDVKMKEKGDIPEGYSVSREKKERFSLILESASTNQTSMYLCASIGRGLTQPQHFGDGTRLSIL.

The gene calls are TRBV29-1 and TRBJ2-1; TRBD2 matches at 10 bases. V gave up 5 bases and J gave up 6 bases; unmatched junction bases: 7. This CDR3 spans 14 amino acids. CDR1 SQVTM and CDR2 ANQGSEA come from the germline V gene. CDR3 sequence reads: CSVLGLAMGNEQFF. CDR3 nucleotides: TGCAGCGTTTTGGGACTAGCGATGGGCAATGAGCAGTTCTTC.